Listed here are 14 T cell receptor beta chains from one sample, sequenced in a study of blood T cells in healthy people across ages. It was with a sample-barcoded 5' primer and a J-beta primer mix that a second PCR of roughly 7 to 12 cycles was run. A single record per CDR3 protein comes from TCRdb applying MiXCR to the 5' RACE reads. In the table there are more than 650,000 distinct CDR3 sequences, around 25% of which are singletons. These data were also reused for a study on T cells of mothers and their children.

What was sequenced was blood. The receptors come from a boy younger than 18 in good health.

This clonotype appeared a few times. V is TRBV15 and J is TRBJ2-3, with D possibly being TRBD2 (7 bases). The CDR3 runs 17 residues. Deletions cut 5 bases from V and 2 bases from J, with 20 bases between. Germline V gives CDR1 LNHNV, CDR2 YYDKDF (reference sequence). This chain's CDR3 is CATSPRMAGALTDTQYF. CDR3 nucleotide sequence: TGTGCCACCAGCCCTCGAATGGCGGGGGCCCTCACAGATACGCAGTATTTT.

CDR3 nucleotides: TGCAGTGCTAGAGGCCTAGCGGGGACGCGGTCCTACAATGAGCAGTTCTTC. It translates to CSARGLAGTRSYNEQFF. The chain is built from TRBV20-1 and TRBJ2-1; 9 positions match TRBD2. The CDR3 covers 17 residues. Germline loops: CDR1 DFQATT, CDR2 SNEGSKA (reference sequence). V lost 1 base and J lost 1; bases outside the gene matches: 8.

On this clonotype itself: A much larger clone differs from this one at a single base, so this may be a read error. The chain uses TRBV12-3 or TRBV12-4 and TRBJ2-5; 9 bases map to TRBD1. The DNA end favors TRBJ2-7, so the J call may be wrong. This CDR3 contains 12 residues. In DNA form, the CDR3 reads TGTGCCAGCATGGACAGGGGCTACGAGCAGTACTTC. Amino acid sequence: CASMDRGYEQYF.

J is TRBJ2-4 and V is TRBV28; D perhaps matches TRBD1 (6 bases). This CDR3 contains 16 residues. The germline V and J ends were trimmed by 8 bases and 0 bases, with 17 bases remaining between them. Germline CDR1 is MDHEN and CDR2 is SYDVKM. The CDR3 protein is CASGLRDIIAKNIQYF. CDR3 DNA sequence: TGTGCCAGCGGACTCCGGGACATCATAGCCAAAAACATTCAGTACTTC. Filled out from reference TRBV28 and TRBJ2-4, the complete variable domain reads DVKVTQSSRYLVKRTGEKVFLECVQDMDHENMFWYRQDPGLGLRLIYFSYDVKMKEKGDIPEGYSVSREKKERFSLILESASTNQTSMYLCASGLRDIIAKNIQYFGAGTRLSVL.

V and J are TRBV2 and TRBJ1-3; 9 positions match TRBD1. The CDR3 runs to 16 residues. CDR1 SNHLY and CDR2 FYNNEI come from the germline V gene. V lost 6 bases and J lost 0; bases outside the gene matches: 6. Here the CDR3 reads CASRKPGQGSGNTIYF. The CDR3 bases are TGTGCCAGCAGGAAACCGGGACAGGGCTCTGGAAACACCATATATTTT.

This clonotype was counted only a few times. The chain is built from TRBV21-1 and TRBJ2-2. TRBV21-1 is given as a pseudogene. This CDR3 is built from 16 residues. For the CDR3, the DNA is TGTGCCAGCAGCAATCCCCAGAGGATTAACACCGGGGAGCTGTTTTTT. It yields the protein CASSNPQRINTGELFF.

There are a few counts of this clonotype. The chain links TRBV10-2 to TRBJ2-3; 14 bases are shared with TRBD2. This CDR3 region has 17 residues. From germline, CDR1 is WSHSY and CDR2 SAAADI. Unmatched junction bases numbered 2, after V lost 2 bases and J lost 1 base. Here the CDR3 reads CASSERGLAGGTDTQYF. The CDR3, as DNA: TGCGCCAGCAGTGAGAGGGGACTAGCGGGGGGCACAGATACGCAGTATTTT.

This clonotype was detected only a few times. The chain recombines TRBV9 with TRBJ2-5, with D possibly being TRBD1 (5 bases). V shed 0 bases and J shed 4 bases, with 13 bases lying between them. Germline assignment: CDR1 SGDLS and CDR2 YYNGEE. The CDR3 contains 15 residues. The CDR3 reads CASSVVGQGGETQYF. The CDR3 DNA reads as TGTGCCAGCAGCGTAGTAGGGCAGGGTGGAGAGACCCAGTACTTC.

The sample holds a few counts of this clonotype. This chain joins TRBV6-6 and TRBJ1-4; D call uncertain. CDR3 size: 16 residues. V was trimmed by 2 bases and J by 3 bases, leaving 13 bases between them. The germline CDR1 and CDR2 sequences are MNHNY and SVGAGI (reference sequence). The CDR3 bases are TGTGCCAGCAGTTACCCCATTGGCAGCTCTAATGAAAAACTGTTTTTT. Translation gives CASSYPIGSSNEKLFF.

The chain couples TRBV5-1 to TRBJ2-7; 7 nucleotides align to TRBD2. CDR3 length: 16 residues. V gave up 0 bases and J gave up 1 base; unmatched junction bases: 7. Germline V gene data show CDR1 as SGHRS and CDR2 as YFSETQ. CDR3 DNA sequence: TGCGCCAGCAGCTTGGCCGGGACTAAGGCTTCCTACGAGCAGTACTTC. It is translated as CASSLAGTKASYEQYF.

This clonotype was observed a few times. The CDR3 DNA sequence: TGCAGTGCCGAAGGCGGGGGGAATGGCTACACCTTC. Its translation is CSAEGGGNGYTF. The chain combines TRBV20-1 with TRBJ1-2; tentative D call: TRBD1 (5 bases). Germline lookup yields CDR1 DFQATT and CDR2 SNEGSKA (reference sequence). The germline V and J ends were trimmed by 6 bases and 6 bases, with 14 bases remaining between them. The CDR3 extends over 12 amino acids.

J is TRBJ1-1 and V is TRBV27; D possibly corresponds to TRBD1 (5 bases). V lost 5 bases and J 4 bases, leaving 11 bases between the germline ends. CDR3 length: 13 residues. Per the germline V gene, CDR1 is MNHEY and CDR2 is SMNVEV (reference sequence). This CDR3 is CASSVGQITEAFF. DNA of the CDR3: TGTGCCAGCAGTGTAGGACAAATCACTGAAGCTTTCTTT.

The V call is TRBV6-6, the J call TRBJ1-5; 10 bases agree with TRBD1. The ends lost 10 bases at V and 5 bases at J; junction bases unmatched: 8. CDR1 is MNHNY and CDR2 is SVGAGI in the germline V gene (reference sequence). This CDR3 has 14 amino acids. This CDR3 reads CAIKGQGRHQPQHF. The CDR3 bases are TGTGCCATCAAGGGACAGGGGAGGCATCAGCCCCAGCATTTT.

The CDR3 nucleotides read TGTGCCAGCAGCGCTGGACAGGGGAGTGATTCACCCCTCCACTTT. Protein sequence: CASSAGQGSDSPLHF. The gene calls are TRBV11-2 and TRBJ1-6; 9 bases match TRBD1. The J segment lost 8 bases and the V segment lost 5 bases, leaving 7 bases of the junction unmatched. CDR1 and CDR2 from the germline V gene are SGHAT and FQNNGV. There are 15 residues in the CDR3.